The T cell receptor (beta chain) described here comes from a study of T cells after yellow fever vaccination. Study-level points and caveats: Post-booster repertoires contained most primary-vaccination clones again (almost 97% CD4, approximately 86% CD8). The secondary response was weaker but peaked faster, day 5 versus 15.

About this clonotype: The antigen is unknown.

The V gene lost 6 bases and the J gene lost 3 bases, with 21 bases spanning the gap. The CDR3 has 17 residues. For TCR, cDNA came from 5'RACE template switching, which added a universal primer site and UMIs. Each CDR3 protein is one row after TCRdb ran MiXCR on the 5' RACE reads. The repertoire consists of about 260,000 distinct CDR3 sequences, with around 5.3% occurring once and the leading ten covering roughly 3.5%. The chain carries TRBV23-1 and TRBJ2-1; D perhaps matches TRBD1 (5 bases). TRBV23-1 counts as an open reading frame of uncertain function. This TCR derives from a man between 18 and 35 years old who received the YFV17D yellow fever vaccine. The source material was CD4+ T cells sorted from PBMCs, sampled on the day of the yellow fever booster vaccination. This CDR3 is CASSPGMLLTVYNEQFF. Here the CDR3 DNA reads TGCGCCAGCAGCCCCGGAATGCTTTTGACAGTCTACAATGAGCAGTTCTTC.